The 32 T cell receptor beta chains presented below share a single source sample, sequenced in a study of T-cell reconstitution after alpha-beta-depleted transplantation in children. Preparing the TCRbeta library involved the use of unique molecular identifiers. TCRdb processed the PCR reads anew with MiXCR; each CDR3 protein has one entry. This repertoire shows some 640,000 distinct CDR3 sequences, 15% to 20% found once; its top ten account for approximately 1%. The sequences come from PBMCs from the stem cell graft donor, collected from the stem cell graft. These receptors originate from a human donor who donated a stem cell graft to a child with acute myeloid leukemia.

This clonotype was found many times. The chain combines TRBV7-6 with TRBJ2-5, with D uncertain. The CDR3 is 15 amino acids. The V end was cut by 1 base, the J end by 5 bases, with 14 bases between. Germline CDR1 and CDR2: SGHVS and FNYEAQ. CDR3 residues: CASSLGISISETQYF. For the CDR3, the DNA is TGTGCCAGCAGCTTAGGCATCAGTATTTCTGAGACCCAGTACTTC.

This chain joins TRBV20-1 and TRBJ1-1, with D unclear. The ends were cut back, 6 bases at V and 1 base at J, with 6 bases in the middle. Germline CDR1 DFQATT, CDR2 SNEGSKA (reference sequence). The CDR3 runs to 11 residues. For the CDR3, the DNA is TGCAGTGCCTACCAGAACACTGAAGCTTTCTTT. Amino acid sequence: CSAYQNTEAFF.

The chain is built from TRBV4-3 and TRBJ2-1, with D possibly matching TRBD2 (5 bases). V dropped 4 bases and J dropped 5 bases, with 21 bases sitting between them. The CDR3 runs 17 residues. Germline V gives CDR1 LGHNA, CDR2 YSLEER. The CDR3 bases are TGCGCCAGCAGCCGGAGGTATAAAGGAGACAACAACAATGAGCAGTTCTTC. It yields the protein CASSRRYKGDNNNEQFF.

The V call is TRBV7-3, the J call TRBJ1-6, with D perhaps matching TRBD1 (5 bases). V was shortened by 3 bases and J by 8 bases, with 14 bases between the two germline ends. Germline assignment: CDR1 SGHTA and CDR2 FQGTGA. The CDR3 runs to 15 residues. The CDR3 nucleotides are TGTGCCAGCAGCTTGGGGACTGAGGGTTATTCACCCCTCCACTTT. Translating gives CASSLGTEGYSPLHF.

At least ten counts were recorded for this clonotype. This sequence joins TRBV24-1 and TRBJ2-1; D not certain. This CDR3 region has 16 residues. V gave up 4 bases and J gave up 3 bases, with 15 bases separating them. Germline V gene sequence: CDR1 KGHDR, CDR2 SFDVKD. This CDR3 is CATSEPDRSFYNEQFF. The CDR3 DNA reads TGTGCCACCAGTGAACCAGACCGATCCTTCTACAATGAGCAGTTCTTC.

This clonotype appeared many times. The gene calls are TRBV7-3 and TRBJ2-7; no clear D gene. The CDR3 consists of 13 residues. Germline V gene sequence: CDR1 SGHTA, CDR2 FQGTGA. V was pared by 2 bases and J by 6 bases, with 11 bases between. Here the CDR3 DNA reads TGTGCCAGCAGCTTAGGCCTGCTCGGCGAGCAGTACTTC. It codes for CASSLGLLGEQYF.

By sample share, this clonotype is medium-sized. This rearrangement joins TRBV20-1 to TRBJ1-6; 7 bases are a match to TRBD1. Germline loops: CDR1 DFQATT, CDR2 SNEGSKA (reference sequence). V shed 0 bases and J 10 bases; nucleotides not matched to a gene: 15. This CDR3 contains 17 residues. The CDR3 bases are TGCAGTGCTAGAGACCTAGGTCCCTCAGGGGGGAGATCACCCCTCCACTTT. Translation gives CSARDLGPSGGRSPLHF.

The V call is TRBV7-2, the J call TRBJ2-3, with D perhaps matching TRBD1 or TRBD2 (6 bases each). V lost 4 bases and J lost 4, with 12 bases in between. This CDR3 has 14 amino acids. Germline lookup yields CDR1 SGHTA and CDR2 FQGNSA. The CDR3 loop is CASSSGGQADTQYF. For the CDR3, the DNA is TGTGCCAGCAGCTCTGGGGGGCAGGCAGATACGCAGTATTTT.

The chain uses TRBV20-1 and TRBJ1-1, with TRBD1 identical over 9 bases. CDR1 is DFQATT, CDR2 SNEGSKA, per germline (reference sequence). The CDR3 runs to 18 residues. V shed 3 bases and J 0 bases; nucleotides not matched to a gene: 14. CDR3 nucleotides: TGCAGTGCTAGTCACCCGACAGGGGGAAAAGGGATGAACACTGAAGCTTTCTTT. Translated: CSASHPTGGKGMNTEAFF.

This clonotype showed up just a few times. This chain connects TRBV4-1 to TRBJ2-1, with a possible D match to TRBD2 (6 bases). Trimming removed 4 bases from V and 8 bases from J, with 18 bases in between. CDR1 and CDR2 (germline): MGHRA, YSYEKL. The CDR3 is 15 residues long. CDR3 in DNA: TGCGCCAGCAGCCGACTCCCTGCGGGGATTGATGAGCAGTTCTTC. It codes for CASSRLPAGIDEQFF.

On this clonotype itself: Here the CDR3 omits its conserved ending phenylalanine or tryptophan, so a read error is the likely source. This chain links TRBV20-1 with TRBJ2-7, with D possibly matching TRBD2 (7 bases). In germline, CDR1 is DFQATT, CDR2 SNEGSKA (reference sequence). The CDR3 spans 15 residues. The germline V and J ends were trimmed by 3 bases and 2 bases, with 17 bases remaining between them. The CDR3 nucleotides are TGCAGTGCTAGTCTACCCGGGGGGCCAACCTACGAGCAGTACTTA. Encoded protein: CSASLPGGPTYEQYL.

This clonotype was recorded a few times. This chain links TRBV13 with TRBJ1-5, with TRBD1 identical over 9 bases. Germline CDR1 and CDR2: PRHDT and FYEKMQ (reference sequence). V lost 3 bases to trimming and J lost 1 base; unmatched junction nucleotides: 13. The CDR3 has 19 residues. In DNA, the CDR3 is TGTGCCAGCAGCTTCATACCCGAGCCGGGACAGGGAAGCAATCAGCCCCAGCATTTT. It yields the protein CASSFIPEPGQGSNQPQHF.

This clonotype was seen repeatedly, ten times or more. This chain connects TRBV20-1 to TRBJ1-3; perhaps TRBD1 as D (5 bases). The germline V gene encodes CDR1 DFQATT and CDR2 SNEGSKA (reference sequence). The CDR3 contains 15 residues. V was cut by 3 bases and J by 4 bases, with 16 bases left in between. CDR3 sequence (DNA): TGCAGTGCTAGGGGGGGGAACTCCATGGGAAACACCATATATTTT. It codes for CSARGGNSMGNTIYF.

This chain links TRBV4-1 with TRBJ1-4; D remains ambiguous. The germline CDR1 and CDR2 sequences are MGHRA and YSYEKL. Trimming shortened V by 2 bases and J by 5 bases, and 6 bases separated the two germline ends. This CDR3 spans 13 amino acids. CDR3 residues: CASSQIINEKLFF. CDR3 in DNA: TGCGCCAGCAGCCAAATCATCAATGAAAAACTGTTTTTT.

The rearrangement joins TRBV7-9 to TRBJ2-7; tentatively, D is TRBD1 (6 bases). In germline, CDR1 is SEHNR, CDR2 FQNEAQ (reference sequence). The V and J ends lost 4 bases and 6 bases respectively, with 13 bases between them. This CDR3 is 13 amino acids long. CDR3 sequence (DNA): TGTGCCAGCAGCTCGATTCGGACAGCCGAGCAGTACGTC. It translates to CASSSIRTAEQYV.

This clonotype was observed a few times. The CDR3 spells CASSRGGDRSSGSPLHF. As DNA, the CDR3 is TGTGCCAGCAGTCGGGGAGGGGACAGATCGAGTGGTTCACCCCTCCACTTT. The gene calls are TRBV6-1 and TRBJ1-6; TRBD1 aligns across 7 bases. Germline CDR1 and CDR2: MNHNS and SASEGT. V was pared by 5 bases and J by 9 bases, with 16 bases of the junction left unmatched. The CDR3 is made up of 17 amino acids.

The genes are TRBV20-1 and TRBJ2-3; 7 bases map to TRBD2. CDR1 is DFQATT and CDR2 is SNEGSKA in the germline V gene (reference sequence). The CDR3 loop spans 14 amino acids. Trimming at V came to 5 bases and at J to 0 bases, leaving 5 bases not matched to a gene. The CDR3 spells CSASSGVSTDTQYF. The CDR3 DNA reads as TGCAGTGCTTCAAGCGGGGTTAGCACAGATACGCAGTATTTT.

This clonotype was seen ten or more times. The rearrangement links TRBV27 to TRBJ1-1; no definite D call. Germline CDR1 reads MNHEY; CDR2 reads SMNVEV (reference sequence). V lost 1 base and J lost 1, with 10 bases in between. The CDR3 runs to 15 residues. The CDR3, as DNA: TGTGCCAGCAGTTTATTCGCAGGTCCGAACACTGAAGCTTTCTTT. Protein product: CASSLFAGPNTEAFF.

CDR3 nucleotides: TGCGCCAGCAGCCTCGCTTACGGGTGGAACACCGGGGAGCTGTTTTTT. This sequence encodes CASSLAYGWNTGELFF. The J gene is TRBJ2-2, the V gene TRBV5-1; D not certain. V dropped 4 bases and J dropped 1 base, with 14 bases sitting between them. Germline CDR1 reads SGHRS; CDR2 reads YFSETQ. This CDR3 has 16 amino acids.

This clonotype has ten or more counts. The rearrangement uses TRBV6-5 and TRBJ2-3; D remains ambiguous. V lost 0 bases and J lost 4, with 8 bases in between. Germline CDR1 reads MNHEY; CDR2 reads SVGAGI. CDR3 size: 14 residues. This CDR3 reads CASSYSLPADTQYF. Here the CDR3 DNA reads TGTGCCAGCAGTTACTCTCTTCCAGCAGATACGCAGTATTTT.

The chain employs TRBV6-2 or TRBV6-3 and TRBJ2-7, with TRBD1 identical over 8 bases. Germline V gene data show CDR1 as MNHEY and CDR2 as SVGEGT. J gave up 1 base and V 7 bases, and 3 bases lay outside the gene matches. There are 13 residues in the CDR3. The DNA for the CDR3 is TGTGCCAGCACGGACAGGGCTTCCTACGAGCAGTACGTC. Translation: CASTDRASYEQYV.

The chain is built from TRBV5-1 and TRBJ1-4; D is possibly TRBD1 (5 bases). Trimming pared 3 bases from V and 4 bases from J, leaving 10 bases between. The CDR3 contains 14 residues. Germline loops: CDR1 SGHRS, CDR2 YFSETQ. The CDR3 sequence: CASSSDSLNEKLFF. For the CDR3, the DNA is TGCGCCAGCAGCTCAGACAGCCTTAATGAAAAACTGTTTTTT.

The chain recombines TRBV7-2 with TRBJ1-2, with TRBD1 identical over 7 bases. This CDR3 is 17 amino acids long. Trimming took 1 base from V and 4 from J; bases not matched to a gene: 12. Germline assignment: CDR1 SGHTA and CDR2 FQGNSA. The CDR3 reads CASSLGGTAALFYGYTF. The CDR3 DNA follows: TGTGCCAGCAGCTTAGGGGGGACAGCCGCGCTCTTCTATGGCTACACCTTC.

In regard to this clonotype: It may be a read error: a sequence one base away is much more abundant. V and J are TRBV5-5 and TRBJ1-4; D gene ambiguous. The CDR3 has 13 amino acids. Germline CDR1 is SGHKS and CDR2 is YYEKEE (reference sequence). V dropped 2 bases and J dropped 15 bases, with 17 bases sitting between them. The CDR3 spells CASSLDTSVTVFF. CDR3 nucleotide sequence: TGTGCCAGCAGCTTAGACACCTCCGTTACGGTGTTTTTT. Based on the CDR3 plus reference TRBV5-5 and TRBJ1-4, the full variable domain is DAGVTQSPTHLIKTRGQQVTLRCSPISGHKSVSWYQQVLGQGPQFIFQYYEKEERGRGNFPDRFSARQFPNYSSELNVNALLLGDSALYLCASSLDTSVTVFFGSGTQLSVL.

The chain joins TRBV6-2 or TRBV6-3 to TRBJ2-1; 9 nucleotides match TRBD2. J lost 5 bases, V lost 5 bases, and 13 bases had no gene match. The length of the CDR3 is 17 residues. In germline, CDR1 is MNHEY, CDR2 SVGEGT. CDR3 region: CASSRRLAGGSHNEQFF. The CDR3 bases are TGTGCCAGCAGTCGCCGGTTGGCGGGGGGGAGCCACAATGAGCAGTTCTTC.

This clonotype was found many times. The rearrangement links TRBV20-1 to TRBJ2-5; D perhaps matches TRBD1 (6 bases). Trimming cost V 6 bases and J 4 bases, with 21 bases left between them. Germline CDR1 reads DFQATT; CDR2 reads SNEGSKA (reference sequence). There are 15 residues in the CDR3. The CDR3 spells CSAIGPGQGRETQYF. As DNA, the CDR3 is TGCAGTGCGATCGGACCGGGACAAGGGAGAGAGACCCAGTACTTC.

This clonotype has ten or more counts. The chain joins TRBV9 to TRBJ1-1; D uncertain. The CDR3 consists of 11 residues. V dropped 4 bases and J dropped 6 bases, with 7 bases sitting between them. Germline CDR1 is SGDLS and CDR2 is YYNGEE. In DNA, the CDR3 is TGTGCCAGCAGCACGGCGGCTGAAGCTTTCTTT. Translated: CASSTAAEAFF.

This clonotype was counted once. A much larger clone differs from this one at a single base, so this may be a read error. The genes are TRBV6-1 and TRBJ1-2; D is perhaps TRBD1 (5 bases). Trimming took off 2 bases at V and 7 bases at J, with 11 bases between the two ends. CDR3 size: 13 residues. Germline V lookup: CDR1 MNHNS, CDR2 SASEGT. The CDR3 DNA is TGTGCCAGCAGTGAACAGGGCTCCTTTGGCTACACCTTC. It codes for CASSEQGSFGYTF.

The gene calls are TRBV12-3 or TRBV12-4 and TRBJ1-1; unclear D gene. V lost 1 base and J lost 1, with 10 bases in between. The CDR3 spans 15 residues. CDR3 coding DNA: TGTGCCAGCAGTTTAGTCCAGACAACGAACACTGAAGCTTTCTTT. Protein: CASSLVQTTNTEAFF.

This clonotype was observed a few times. The chain carries TRBV29-1 and TRBJ2-5; 9 nucleotides align to TRBD2. The CDR3 has 16 residues. Per the germline V gene, CDR1 is SQVTM and CDR2 is ANQGSEA. After removal of 4 bases from V and 2 bases from J, the junction contained 11 bases not matched to a gene. Here the CDR3 reads CSVGASLAGLQETQYF. CDR3 bases: TGCAGCGTTGGGGCGTCGCTAGCGGGGCTTCAAGAGACCCAGTACTTC. The whole variable domain, filled in from reference TRBV29-1 and TRBJ2-5, reads SAVISQKPSRDICQRGTSLTIQCQVDSQVTMMFWYRQQPGQSLTLIATANQGSEATYESGFVIDKFPISRPNLTFSTLTVSNMSPEDSSIYLCSVGASLAGLQETQYFGPGTRLLVL.

This clonotype was found many times. The gene calls are TRBV4-3 and TRBJ1-1; D is ambiguous. This CDR3 is 13 amino acids long. Germline CDR1 LGHNA, CDR2 YSLEER. V lost 0 bases and J 2 bases, leaving 4 bases between the germline ends. The CDR3 nucleotides are TGCGCCAGCAGCCAAGATACAAACACTGAAGCTTTCTTT. Residues: CASSQDTNTEAFF.

The rearrangement links TRBV5-1 to TRBJ2-3, with D possibly being TRBD2 (5 bases). The CDR3 contains 12 residues. CDR1 and CDR2 from the germline V gene are SGHRS and YFSETQ. Trimming left V 5 bases short and J 10 bases short, with 14 bases between. CDR3 DNA: TGCGCCAGCAGTCCAACGGGAATCTCGCAGTATTTT. This translates into CASSPTGISQYF. The entire variable domain, with the rest obtained from reference TRBV5-1 and TRBJ2-3, is as follows: KAGVTQTPRYLIKTRGQQVTLSCSPISGHRSVSWYQQTPGQGLQFLFEYFSETQRNKGNFPGRFSGRQFSNSRSEMNVSTLELGDSALYLCASSPTGISQYFGPGTRLTVL.